The 21 T cell receptor beta chains below were found in one sample sequenced in a study of CD8+ T cells in alopecia areata. RNA extraction was followed by reverse transcription into cDNA, which acted as the sequencing template. Measured with immunoSEQ multiplex PCR; TCRdb has only the in-frame clones, and not every one. In total the sample includes around 100,000 clones, none of them seen once. The source material was lesional skin. Source of these receptors: a C3H/HeJ mouse with alopecia areata. For this mouse line, the MHC haplotype is H2-k.

This clone turned up a few times. The gene names given are mouse names. Coverage ceases 4 residues before the CDR3 finishes, and the germline J gene fills in the end. The genes are TRBV13-3 and TRBJ2-5; possible D gene TRBD2, 5 bases. CDR3 length equals 12 residues. Germline CDR1 and CDR2: NNHDY and SYVADS. CDR3 sequence reads: CASSEWGDTQYF. The CDR3 DNA, read in part, is TGTGCCAGCAGTGAGTGGGGTGAC. Filled out from reference TRBV13-3 and TRBJ2-5, the complete variable domain reads EAAVTQSPRSKVAVTGGKVTLSCHQTNNHDYMYWYRQDTGHGLRLIHYSYVADSTEKGDIPDGYKASRPSQENFSLILELASLSQTAVYFCASSEWGDTQYFGPGTRLLVL.

As for this clone: Gene names follow the mouse nomenclature. The CDR3 is cut off 4 residues early in the read; its end comes from the germline J gene. The J gene is TRBJ1-4, the V gene TRBV13-2, with D possibly being TRBD1 (6 bases). This CDR3 spans 15 amino acids. Per the germline V gene, CDR1 is NNHNN and CDR2 is SYGAGS (reference sequence). The germline V and J ends were trimmed by 5 bases and 0 bases, with 11 bases remaining between them. The CDR3 bases that were read are TGTGCCAGCGGCCCCGGGACAATTTCCAACGAA. As protein: CASGPGTISNE. The entire CDR3 protein reads CASGPGTISNERLFF.

Comments on this clone: The gene symbols are mouse symbols. Read data end 4 residues before the CDR3 end; the end is taken from the germline J gene. This chain uses TRBV1 with TRBJ2-7, with D perhaps matching TRBD1 (5 bases). This CDR3 is 14 amino acids long. The ends were cut back, 0 bases at V and 3 bases at J, with 9 bases in the middle. CDR1 is NSQYPW and CDR2 is LRSPGD in the germline V gene (reference sequence). The CDR3 here is CTCSAEARVYEQYF. The DNA read from the CDR3 is TGCACCTGCAGTGCAGAGGCCAGGGTCTAT.

This clone turned up a few times. Gene names and germline match the mouse. The sequence runs out 4 residues before the end of the CDR3; the remainder is reconstructed from the germline J gene. This chain uses TRBV1 with TRBJ2-3, with TRBD1 identical over 8 bases. CDR1 NSQYPW and CDR2 LRSPGD come from the germline V gene (reference sequence). The CDR3 is made up of 17 amino acids. J lost 0 bases, V lost 1 base, and 6 bases had no gene match. CDR3 amino acids: CTCSAGPDRVSAETLYF. The covered CDR3 bases are TGCACCTGCAGTGCAGGCCCGGACAGGGTTAGTGCAGAA.

This clone has more than one count but fewer than ten. Genes and germline come from the mouse. The missing CDR3 end, 4 residues past where the read stops, is filled in from the germline J gene. The rearrangement links TRBV31 to TRBJ1-2, with TRBD1 identical over 8 bases. Looked up from germline, CDR1 is GKSSPN and CDR2 is SITVG. The CDR3 extends over 13 amino acids. The CDR3 protein is CAWSLRGRPDYTF. CDR3 DNA, as far as it was read: TGTGCCTGGAGTCTCAGGGGGCGCCCC.

This clone came up a few times. Mouse gene names and germline throughout. The read ends 4 residues shy of where the CDR3 ends; the end is completed using the germline J gene. This chain joins TRBV16 and TRBJ2-7; 7 positions match TRBD1. Germline V CDR1 and CDR2: SGHSA, FRNQAP. The CDR3 covers 17 residues. V was clipped by 0 bases and J by 0 bases; unmatched bases: 8. CDR3 sequence reads: CASSLETFWDSSYEQYF. The CDR3 bases that were read are TGTGCAAGCAGCTTAGAGACTTTTTGGGACAGCTCCTAT.

This clone was counted only a few times. The listed genes are named as in mouse. Read data end 4 residues before the CDR3 end; the end is taken from the germline J gene. The chain couples TRBV13-3 to TRBJ2-7, with 8 bases aligning to TRBD2. Germline V gene data show CDR1 as NNHDY and CDR2 as SYVADS. V was pared by 3 bases and J by 3 bases, with 5 bases of the junction left unmatched. The CDR3 is 14 residues long. The sequenced CDR3 bases are TGTGCCAGCAGTGCCCCGGGACTGGACTAT. The encoded protein is CASSAPGLDY. The whole CDR3 reads CASSAPGLDYEQYF.

This clone occurred a few times. Gene names and germline refer to mouse. The CDR3 is cut off 4 residues early in the read; its end comes from the germline J gene. The chain employs TRBV13-3 and TRBJ2-5; 14 bases fit TRBD2. CDR1 NNHDY and CDR2 SYVADS come from the germline V gene. After removal of 6 bases from V and 1 base from J, the junction contained 7 bases not matched to a gene. The CDR3 runs to 17 residues. The CDR3: CASKGTGGAPDQDTQYF. CDR3 DNA, as far as it was read: TGTGCCAGCAAAGGGACTGGGGGGGCGCCGGACCAAGAC.

For this clone: Gene names are mouse gene names. Read data end 4 residues before the CDR3 end; the end is taken from the germline J gene. This chain links TRBV13-3 with TRBJ2-3; 9 bases align to TRBD2. V trimming: 2 bases; J trimming: 1 base; junction bases outside the gene matches: 5. Germline values: CDR1 NNHDY, CDR2 SYVADS. The CDR3 loop spans 16 amino acids. CDR3: CASSDMGGLGAETLYF. CDR3 DNA (partial): TGTGCCAGCAGTGACATGGGGGGGCTTGGTGCAGAA.

Worth noting for this clone: The listed TCRdb protein conflicts with the DNA translation at residue 11, and the protein shown is translated directly from the DNA. Gene names follow the mouse nomenclature. The read stops 3 residues short of the end of the CDR3; the missing end is completed from the germline J gene. This chain links TRBV13-1 with TRBJ1-6, with no clear D. TRBJ1-6 has ORF status, its function being uncertain. The germline CDR1 and CDR2 sequences are NSHNY and SYGAGN. The CDR3 consists of 14 residues. V lost 1 base to trimming and J lost 4 bases, with 6 bases between them. The DNA read from the CDR3 is TGTGCCAGCAGTGATCAGGAGTATAATTCGCCC. It is translated as CASSDQEYNSP. Given in full, the CDR3 is CASSDQEYNSPLYF.

This clone was seen many times. Mouse germline and gene names are used. The read stops 4 residues short of the end of the CDR3; the missing end is completed from the germline J gene. V gene TRBV13-3 combines with J gene TRBJ2-4, with D possibly being TRBD2 (5 bases). CDR3 size: 15 residues. V was cut by 0 bases and J by 0 bases, with 8 bases left in between. Per germline, CDR1 NNHDY and CDR2 SYVADS. The CDR3 sequence is CASSDDWTSQNTLYF. The DNA read from the CDR3 is TGTGCCAGCAGTGATGACTGGACTAGTCAAAAC.

A word on this clone: All gene names here are mouse names. The CDR3 end is not reached by the read, which stops 4 residues before it; the germline J gene fills it in. The rearrangement links TRBV31 to TRBJ1-4; D is perhaps TRBD1 (5 bases). Germline CDR1 GKSSPN, CDR2 SITVG. The CDR3 has 14 amino acids. V was clipped by 1 base and J by 2 bases, with 8 bases between them. The CDR3 loop is CAWSPDISNERLFF. CDR3 DNA, as far as it was read: TGTGCCTGGAGTCCGGACATATCCAACGAA.

This clone was observed a few times. The germline and genes are mouse ones. The read finishes 4 residues shy of the CDR3 end, and the germline J gene is used to complete it. The chain couples TRBV1 to TRBJ2-2; TRBD2 is a possible D gene (5 bases). Germline V gene data show CDR1 as NSQYPW and CDR2 as LRSPGD (reference sequence). The CDR3 runs 15 residues. Trimming pared 0 bases from V and 3 bases from J, leaving 8 bases between. The CDR3 region is CTCSADQLDTGQLYF. The covered CDR3 bases are TGCACCTGCAGTGCAGATCAACTGGACACCGGG.

This clone was detected many times. Mouse gene names apply. The CDR3 end is not reached by the read, which stops 4 residues before it; the germline J gene fills it in. The rearrangement links TRBV1 to TRBJ2-7; 9 nucleotides line up with TRBD1. Germline CDR1 reads NSQYPW; CDR2 reads LRSPGD (reference sequence). CDR3 length: 15 residues. The V gene end was trimmed by 0 bases and the J gene end by 3 bases; junction bases not matched to a gene: 3. Incomplete CDR3 DNA: TGCACCTGCAGTGCAGACCGGGACAGGGACTAT. Translated, it gives CTCSADRDRDY. The whole CDR3 sequence reads CTCSADRDRDYEQYF.

About this clone: The protein TCRdb lists differs from the translation of the DNA at residue 13; the protein given here is translated from the DNA itself. Gene labels here are mouse ones. This CDR3 is also generated by other DNA sequences in the sample. The sequenced CDR3 bases are TGTGCCAGCAGTGACCCCACAGGGTATTCTGGAAATACG. Its translation is CASSDPTGYSGNT. The whole CDR3 region reads CASSDPTGYSGNTLYF. This chain connects TRBV13-3 to TRBJ1-3, with a weak D call TRBD1 (6 bases). The read ends 3 residues before the CDR3 terminus; that terminus is restored from the germline J gene. There are 16 residues in the CDR3. V lost 2 bases, J lost 0 bases, and 12 bases lay in between. Germline V gene data show CDR1 as NNHDY and CDR2 as SYVADS.

This clone was seen a handful of times. Mouse germline and gene names are used. The observed sequence ends 4 residues before the CDR3 terminus, with the missing tail filled in from the germline J gene. The chain links TRBV19 to TRBJ2-1, with D hard to call. V lost 8 bases to trimming and J lost 0 bases, with 6 bases between them. This CDR3 has 12 amino acids. The germline V gene encodes CDR1 FNHDT and CDR2 SITEND (reference sequence). Incomplete CDR3 DNA: TGTGCCAGTACTTATAACTATGCT. It yields the protein CASTYNYA. The whole CDR3 reads CASTYNYAEQFF.

On this clone: Each gene name is a mouse one. The read terminates 4 residues before the CDR3 end, so the remaining end is supplied by the germline J gene. The rearrangement joins TRBV1 to TRBJ2-5, with 8 bases that match TRBD2. The ends lost 3 bases at V and 3 bases at J; junction bases unmatched: 2. CDR3 size: 14 residues. Germline loops: CDR1 NSQYPW, CDR2 LRSPGD (reference sequence). The CDR3 sequence is CTCSAGGRQDTQYF. CDR3 DNA, as far as it was read: TGCACCTGCAGTGCGGGGGGGCGGCAAGAC.

The table lists this clone with a few counts. Germline and genes here are mouse. The DNA ends 4 residues before the CDR3 does, and the rest of the CDR3 is filled in from the germline J gene. J is TRBJ1-2 and V is TRBV1, with D tentatively TRBD1 (5 bases). Germline V gene data show CDR1 as NSQYPW and CDR2 as LRSPGD (reference sequence). The CDR3 runs 16 residues. The sequenced part of the CDR3 DNA is TGCACCTGCAGTGCAAAGGGCGGACTGGGGGGTTTC. This sequence encodes CTCSAKGGLGGF. The full CDR3 sequence reads CTCSAKGGLGGFDYTF.

As regards this clone: TCRdb and the translated DNA give different amino acids at residue 11; the protein presented here is the one translated from the DNA. Any gene name here is a mouse gene name. The CDR3 extends 3 residues past the end of the read, so its final part is completed from the germline J gene. V and J are TRBV5 and TRBJ1-3; 7 bases align to TRBD1. Per the germline V gene, CDR1 is LGHNA and CDR2 is YNLKQL (reference sequence). The CDR3 extends over 14 amino acids. V trimming: 4 bases; J trimming: 3 bases; junction bases outside the gene matches: 3. The CDR3 loop is CASSPRQGGNTLYF. The DNA read from the CDR3 is TGTGCCAGCAGCCCCAGACAGGGTGGAAATACG.

This clone appeared a few times. Mouse gene names apply. CDR3 DNA (partial): TGTGCCAGCAGTTACGGGACAAATGCAGAA. Its protein product is CASSYGTNAE. The whole CDR3 reads CASSYGTNAETLYF. The chain has TRBV14 and TRBJ2-3; a weak D match, TRBD1 (6 bases). The read comes to an end 4 residues before the CDR3 does, leaving the germline J gene to fill in the end. The V and J ends lost 3 bases and 2 bases respectively, with 10 bases between them. Germline CDR1 SGHDT, CDR2 FRDEAV. There are 14 residues in the CDR3.

In the case of this clone: Genes here carry mouse names. The read terminates 4 residues before the CDR3 end, so the remaining end is supplied by the germline J gene. V usage is TRBV13-3 and J usage is TRBJ2-7; 9 bases line up with TRBD1. The CDR3 is made up of 16 amino acids. In germline, CDR1 is NNHDY, CDR2 SYVADS. The CDR3 bases that were read are TGTGCCAGCAGTGATGCATCAGAGTGGGACAGGGAT. Protein: CASSDASEWDRD. The whole CDR3 sequence reads CASSDASEWDRDEQYF.